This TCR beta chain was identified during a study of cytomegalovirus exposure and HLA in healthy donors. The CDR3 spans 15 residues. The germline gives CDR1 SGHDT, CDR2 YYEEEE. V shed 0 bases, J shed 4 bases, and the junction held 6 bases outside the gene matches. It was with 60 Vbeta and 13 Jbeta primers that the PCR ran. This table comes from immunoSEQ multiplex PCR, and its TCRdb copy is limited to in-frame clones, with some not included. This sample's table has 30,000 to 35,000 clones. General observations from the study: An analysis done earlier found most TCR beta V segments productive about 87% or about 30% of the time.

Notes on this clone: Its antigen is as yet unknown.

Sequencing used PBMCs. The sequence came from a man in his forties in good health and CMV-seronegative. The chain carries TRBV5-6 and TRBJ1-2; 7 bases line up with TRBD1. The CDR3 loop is CASSLVAGGGYGYTF. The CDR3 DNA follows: TGTGCCAGCAGCTTGGTAGCAGGGGGTGGCTATGGCTACACCTTC.